These T cell receptor beta chains were read from a single sample in a study of blood T cells in healthy people across ages. Using its own MiXCR run on the 5' RACE reads, TCRdb lists one record per CDR3 protein. The data contain around 650,000 distinct CDR3 sequences, roughly 32% of them singletons. The sample comprised blood. All receptors derive from a woman of 80 years or more in good health. Both conserved end residues are part of each CDR3. Fields, in order: CDR3 length, clone size, J gene, V gene, D gene, CDR3 protein, CDR3 DNA. D genes are given only for firm matches. Part of the rows lack a size; the others show once, few, many or a class for expanded clones.

14 - TRBJ1-1 TRBV9 - CASSVESLNTEAFF TGTGCCAGCAGCGTAGAGAGTCTAAACACTGAAGCTTTCTTT
14 - TRBJ2-1 TRBV7-2 - CASSWRFDVQEQFF TGTGCCAGCAGCTGGCGGTTCGACGTACAGGAGCAGTTCTTC
15 many TRBJ2-3 TRBV6-6 - CASSDQGGRTDTQYF TGTGCCAGCAGTGACCAGGGGGGTCGAACAGATACGCAGTATTTT
17 - TRBJ2-3 TRBV6-1 TRBD1 CVSSERGDRRLTDTQYF TGTGTCAGCAGTGAAAGAGGGGACAGGCGGCTCACAGATACGCAGTATTTT
14 many TRBJ2-5 TRBV15 TRBD2 CATSRRGGQETQYF TGTGCCACCAGCAGGCGGGGGGGGCAAGAGACCCAGTACTTC
16 - TRBJ2-7 TRBV7-2 - CASSLVPRGGSYEQYF TGTGCCAGCAGCTTAGTTCCCAGGGGGGGTTCCTACGAGCAGTACTTC
16 many TRBJ2-6 TRBV5-1 - CASSRETGPGANVLTF TGCGCCAGCAGCCGGGAGACAGGGCCTGGGGCCAACGTCCTGACTTTC
15 - TRBJ2-3 TRBV6-2/TRBV6-3 - CASSYRQRYSDTQYF TGTGCCAGCAGTTACAGACAGCGTTATTCAGATACGCAGTATTTT
16 many TRBJ2-3 TRBV5-5 TRBD2 CASSSPGGPSTDTQYF TGTGCCAGCAGCTCACCGGGGGGGCCTAGCACAGATACGCAGTATTTT
15 - TRBJ1-2 TRBV12-3/TRBV12-4 - CASRGGWEGNYGYTF TGTGCCAGCAGGGGGGGATGGGAGGGCAACTATGGCTACACCTTC
18 - TRBJ1-6 TRBV7-2 - CASSPLPGPSSYNSPLHF TGTGCCAGCAGCCCTCTCCCGGGACCGAGCTCCTATAATTCACCCCTCCACTTT
14 - TRBJ2-7 TRBV3-1 TRBD1 CASRLGQVSYEQYF TGTGCCAGCAGGCTTGGACAGGTCTCCTACGAGCAGTACTTC
13 many TRBJ2-5 TRBV6-2/TRBV6-3 TRBD1 CASREQGQETQYF TGTGCCAGCAGAGAACAGGGGCAAGAGACCCAGTACTTC
14 many TRBJ2-5 TRBV5-1 - CASSGVGDQETQYF TGCGCCAGCAGCGGGGTTGGAGATCAAGAGACCCAGTACTTC
16 - TRBJ2-1 TRBV7-9 TRBD2 CASSLTSGGFYNEQFF TGTGCCAGCAGCTTGACTAGCGGGGGTTTCTACAATGAGCAGTTCTTC
14 few TRBJ1-1 TRBV7-9 - CASSARRGDTEAFF TGTGCCAGCAGCGCACGGCGGGGAGACACTGAAGCTTTCTTT
15 many TRBJ2-5 TRBV9 - CASTLTAGSRETQYF TGTGCCAGCACCTTGACGGCGGGGTCGAGGGAGACCCAGTACTTC
11 - TRBJ1-2 TRBV30 - CAWKRDYGYTF TGTGCCTGGAAGCGGGACTATGGCTACACCTTC
18 few TRBJ1-6 TRBV20-1 TRBD1 CSARDSRGASSYNSPLHF TGCAGTGCTAGAGATAGCAGGGGGGCAAGCTCCTATAATTCACCCCTCCACTTT
15 - TRBJ2-3 TRBV6-5 - CASSYDGPSTDTQYF TGTGCCAGCAGTTATGACGGGCCTAGCACAGATACGCAGTATTTT
17 few TRBJ1-1 TRBV27 TRBD1 CASSLLGTGAPNTEAFF TGTGCCAGCAGTTTACTCGGCACAGGGGCCCCGAACACTGAAGCTTTCTTT
15 - TRBJ1-2 TRBV5-1 TRBD1 CASSLWGQGDYGYTF TGCGCCAGCAGCTTGTGGGGACAGGGGGACTATGGCTACACCTTC